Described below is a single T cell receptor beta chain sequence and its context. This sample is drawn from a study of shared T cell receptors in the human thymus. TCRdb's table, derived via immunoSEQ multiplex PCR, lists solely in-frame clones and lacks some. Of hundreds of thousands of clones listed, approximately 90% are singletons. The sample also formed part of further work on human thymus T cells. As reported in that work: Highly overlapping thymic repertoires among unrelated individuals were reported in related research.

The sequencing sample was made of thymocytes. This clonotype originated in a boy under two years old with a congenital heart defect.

The CDR3, as DNA: TGTGCCAGCAGTGATCGCGGCGGGCCCTACAATGAGCAGTTCTTC. Its protein is CASSDRGGPYNEQFF. The chain has TRBV6-4 and TRBJ2-1; perhaps TRBD2 as D (5 bases). Trimming took off 3 bases at V and 2 bases at J, with 11 bases between the two ends. The length of the CDR3 is 15 residues. From germline, CDR1 is MRHNA and CDR2 SNTAGT.